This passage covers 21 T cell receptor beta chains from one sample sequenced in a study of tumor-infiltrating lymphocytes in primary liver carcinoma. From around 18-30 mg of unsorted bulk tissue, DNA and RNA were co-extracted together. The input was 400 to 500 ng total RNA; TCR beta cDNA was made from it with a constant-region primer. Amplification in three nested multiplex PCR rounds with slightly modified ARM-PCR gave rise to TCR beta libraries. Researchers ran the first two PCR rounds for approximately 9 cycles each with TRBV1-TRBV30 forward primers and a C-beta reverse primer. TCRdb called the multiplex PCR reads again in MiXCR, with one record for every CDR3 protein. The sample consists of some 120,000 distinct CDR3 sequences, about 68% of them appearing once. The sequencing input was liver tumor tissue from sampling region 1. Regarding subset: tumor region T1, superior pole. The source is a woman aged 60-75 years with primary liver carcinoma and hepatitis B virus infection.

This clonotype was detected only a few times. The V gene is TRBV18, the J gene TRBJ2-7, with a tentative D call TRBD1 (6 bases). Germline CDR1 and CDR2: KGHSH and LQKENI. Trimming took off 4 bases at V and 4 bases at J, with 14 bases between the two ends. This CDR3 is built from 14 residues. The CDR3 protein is CASSRDKGEYEQYF. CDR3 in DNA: TGTGCCAGCTCACGGGACAAGGGGGAATACGAGCAGTACTTC.

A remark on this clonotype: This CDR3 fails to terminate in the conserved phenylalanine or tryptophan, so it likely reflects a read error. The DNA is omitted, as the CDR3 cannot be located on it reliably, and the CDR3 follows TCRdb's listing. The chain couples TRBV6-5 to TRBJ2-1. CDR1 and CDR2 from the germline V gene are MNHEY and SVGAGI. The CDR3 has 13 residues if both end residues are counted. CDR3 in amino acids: CASSPSDHNEHFL.

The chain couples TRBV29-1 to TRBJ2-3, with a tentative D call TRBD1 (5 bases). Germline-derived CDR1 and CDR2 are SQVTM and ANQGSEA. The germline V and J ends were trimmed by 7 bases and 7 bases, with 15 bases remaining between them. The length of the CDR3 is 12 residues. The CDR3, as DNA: TGCAGCGCTTCGGAGCAGGGAAATACGCAGTATTTT. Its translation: CSASEQGNTQYF.

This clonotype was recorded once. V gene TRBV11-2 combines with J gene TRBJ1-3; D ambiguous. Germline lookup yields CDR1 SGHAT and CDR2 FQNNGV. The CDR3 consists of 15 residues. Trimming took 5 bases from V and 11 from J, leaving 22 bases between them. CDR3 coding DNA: TGTGCCAGCAGCCAAGTCGGGGTTTTAGGAATCGCCATATATTTT. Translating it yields CASSQVGVLGIAIYF.

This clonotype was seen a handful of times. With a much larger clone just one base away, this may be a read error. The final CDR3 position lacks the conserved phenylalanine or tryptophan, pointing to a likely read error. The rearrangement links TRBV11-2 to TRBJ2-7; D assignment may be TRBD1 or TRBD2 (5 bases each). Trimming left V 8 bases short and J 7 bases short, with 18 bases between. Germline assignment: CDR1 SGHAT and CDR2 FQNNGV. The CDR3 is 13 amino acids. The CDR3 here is CASGSRGDREQYL. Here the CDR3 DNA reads TGTGCCAGCGGCTCGAGGGGTGACCGGGAGCAGTACCTC.

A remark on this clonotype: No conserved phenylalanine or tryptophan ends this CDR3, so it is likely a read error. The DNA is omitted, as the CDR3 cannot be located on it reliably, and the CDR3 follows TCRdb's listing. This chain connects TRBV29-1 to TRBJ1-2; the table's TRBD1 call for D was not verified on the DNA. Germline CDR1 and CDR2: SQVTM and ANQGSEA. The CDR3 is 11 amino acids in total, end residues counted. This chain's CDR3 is CSLLGGDGYAL.

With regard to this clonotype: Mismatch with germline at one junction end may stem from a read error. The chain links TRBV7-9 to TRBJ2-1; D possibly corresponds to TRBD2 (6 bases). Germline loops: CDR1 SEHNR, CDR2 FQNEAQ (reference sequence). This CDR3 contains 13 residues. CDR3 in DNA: TGTGCCAGCGCCCGGGACTTCTCTCATGAGCAGCTCTTC. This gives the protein CASARDFSHEQLF.

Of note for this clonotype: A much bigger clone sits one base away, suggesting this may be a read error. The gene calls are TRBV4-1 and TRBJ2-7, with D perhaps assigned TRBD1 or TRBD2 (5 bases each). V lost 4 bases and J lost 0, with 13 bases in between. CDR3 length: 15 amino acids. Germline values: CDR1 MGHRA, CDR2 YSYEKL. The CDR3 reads CASSREGSRSYEQYF. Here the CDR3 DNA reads TGCGCCAGCAGCCGAGAGGGGAGCCGCTCCTACGAGCAGTACTTC.

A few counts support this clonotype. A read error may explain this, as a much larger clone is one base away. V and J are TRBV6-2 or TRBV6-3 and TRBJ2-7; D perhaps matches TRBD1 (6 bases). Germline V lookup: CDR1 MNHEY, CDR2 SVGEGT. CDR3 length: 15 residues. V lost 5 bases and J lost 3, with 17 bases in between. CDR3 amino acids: CASSTTGTRLYEQYF. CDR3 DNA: TGTGCCAGCAGTACCACCGGGACACGGCTCTACGAGCAGTACTTC.

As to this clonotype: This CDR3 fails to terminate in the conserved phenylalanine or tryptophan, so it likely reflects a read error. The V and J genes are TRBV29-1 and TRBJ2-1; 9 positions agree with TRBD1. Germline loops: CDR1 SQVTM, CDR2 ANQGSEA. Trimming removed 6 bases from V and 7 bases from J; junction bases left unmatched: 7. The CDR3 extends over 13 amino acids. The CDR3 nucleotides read TGCAGCGTATACATGGACAGGGGTAATGAGCAGTTCCTC. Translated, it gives CSVYMDRGNEQFL.

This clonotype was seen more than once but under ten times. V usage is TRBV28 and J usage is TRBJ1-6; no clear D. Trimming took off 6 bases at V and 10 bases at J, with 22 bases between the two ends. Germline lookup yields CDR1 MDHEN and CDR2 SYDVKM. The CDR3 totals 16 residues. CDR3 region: CASSRGSPVGSSPLHF. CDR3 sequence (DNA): TGTGCCAGCAGCCGAGGGTCTCCGGTTGGGAGCTCACCCCTCCACTTT.

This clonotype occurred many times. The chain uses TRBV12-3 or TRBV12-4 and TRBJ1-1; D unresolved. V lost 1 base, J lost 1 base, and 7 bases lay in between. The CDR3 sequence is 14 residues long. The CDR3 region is CASSLGHKNTEAFF. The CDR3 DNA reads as TGTGCCAGCAGTTTAGGGCACAAGAACACTGAAGCTTTCTTT.

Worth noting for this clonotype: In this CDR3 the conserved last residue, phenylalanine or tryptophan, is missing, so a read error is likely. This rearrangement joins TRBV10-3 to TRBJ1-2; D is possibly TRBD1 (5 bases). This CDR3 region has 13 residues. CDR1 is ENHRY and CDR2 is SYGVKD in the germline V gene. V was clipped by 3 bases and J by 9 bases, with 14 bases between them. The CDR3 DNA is TGTGCCATCAGTGAAGGTCAGGGATACAGCTACACCTTA. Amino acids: CAISEGQGYSYTL.

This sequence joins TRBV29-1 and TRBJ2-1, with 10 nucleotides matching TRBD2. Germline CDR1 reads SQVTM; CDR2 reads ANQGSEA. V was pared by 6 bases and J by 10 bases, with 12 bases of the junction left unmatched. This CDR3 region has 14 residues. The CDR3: CSVGTSARRGEQFF. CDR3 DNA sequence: TGCAGCGTGGGGACTAGCGCCCGGAGAGGGGAGCAGTTCTTC.

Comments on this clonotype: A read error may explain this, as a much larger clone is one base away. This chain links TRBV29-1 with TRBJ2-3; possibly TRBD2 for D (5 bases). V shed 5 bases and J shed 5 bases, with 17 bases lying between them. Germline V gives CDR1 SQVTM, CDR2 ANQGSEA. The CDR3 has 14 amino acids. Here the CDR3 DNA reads TGCAGCGTTAAATTCTCTCCCGGGGTAGATACGCAGTATTTT. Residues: CSVKFSPGVDTQYF.

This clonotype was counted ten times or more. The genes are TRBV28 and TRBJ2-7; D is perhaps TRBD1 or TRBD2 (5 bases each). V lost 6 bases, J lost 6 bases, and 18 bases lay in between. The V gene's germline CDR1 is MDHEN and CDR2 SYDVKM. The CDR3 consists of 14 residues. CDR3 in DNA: TGTGCCAGCAGCAAATCAGGGTCGAGGGGCGAGCAGTACTTC. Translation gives CASSKSGSRGEQYF.

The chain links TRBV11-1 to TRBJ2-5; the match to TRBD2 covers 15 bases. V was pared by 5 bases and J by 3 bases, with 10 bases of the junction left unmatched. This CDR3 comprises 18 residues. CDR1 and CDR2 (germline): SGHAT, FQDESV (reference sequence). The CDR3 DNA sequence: TGTGCCAGCAGCGACGGACTAGCGGGAGGGCCTGCGAAAGAGACCCAGTACTTC. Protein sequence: CASSDGLAGGPAKETQYF. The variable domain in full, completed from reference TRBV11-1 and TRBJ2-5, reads EAEVAQSPRYKITEKSQAVAFWCDPISGHATLYWYRQILGQGPELLVQFQDESVVDDSQLPKDRFSAERLKGVDSTLKIQPAELGDSAMYLCASSDGLAGGPAKETQYFGPGTRLLVL.

The CDR3 here is CNSSLTLGQFF. CDR3 in DNA: TGTAACAGCAGCTTAACTTTAGGGCAGTTCTTC. The chain carries TRBV11-2 and TRBJ2-1; D gene ambiguous. Germline CDR1 reads SGHAT; CDR2 reads FQNNGV. This CDR3 has 11 amino acids.

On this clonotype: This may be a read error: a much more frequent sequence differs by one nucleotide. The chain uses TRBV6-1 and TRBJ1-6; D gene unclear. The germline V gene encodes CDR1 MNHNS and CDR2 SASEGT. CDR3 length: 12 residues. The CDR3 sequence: CASGEWVSPLHF. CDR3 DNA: TGTGCCAGCGGTGAGTGGGTTTCACCCCTCCACTTT.

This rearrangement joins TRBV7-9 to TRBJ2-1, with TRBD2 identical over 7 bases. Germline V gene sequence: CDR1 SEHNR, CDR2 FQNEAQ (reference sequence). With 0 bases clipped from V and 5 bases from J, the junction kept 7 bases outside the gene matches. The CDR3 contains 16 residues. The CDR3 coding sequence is TGTGCCAGCAGCTTAGCAGGGCCTAGCGGCCACAATGAGCAGTTCTTC. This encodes CASSLAGPSGHNEQFF. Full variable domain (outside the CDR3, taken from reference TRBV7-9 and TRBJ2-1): DTGVSQNPRHKITKRGQNVTFRCDPISEHNRLYWYRQTLGQGPEFLTYFQNEAQLEKSRLLSDRFSAERPKGSFSTLEIQRTEQGDSAMYLCASSLAGPSGHNEQFFGPGTRLTVL.

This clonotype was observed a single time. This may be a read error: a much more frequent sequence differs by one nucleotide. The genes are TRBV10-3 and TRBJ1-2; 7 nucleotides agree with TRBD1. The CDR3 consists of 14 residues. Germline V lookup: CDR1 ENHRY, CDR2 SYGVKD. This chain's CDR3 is CAISDYGQASGCTF. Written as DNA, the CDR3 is TGTGCCATCAGTGATTACGGACAGGCTTCTGGCTGCACCTTC.